This TCR beta chain stems from a study of blood T cell repertoires in COVID-19. The method was immunoSEQ multiplex PCR; TCRdb's version includes in-frame clones alone and lacks a portion of them. The table includes roughly 180,000 clones, roughly 82% detected once. Symptom resolution, clearance, or two negative PCRs marked donors in Cohort 3 as recovered. CDR1 SGHNT and CDR2 YYREEE come from the germline V gene (reference sequence). The V gene end was trimmed by 0 bases and the J gene end by 5 bases; junction bases not matched to a gene: 6. The CDR3 covers 15 residues. This TCR was sampled from a man aged 35-49 years who had recovered from COVID-19. The sample was PBMCs or T cells enriched from blood (not recorded which). The V call is TRBV5-4, the J call TRBJ2-3; 7 positions match TRBD2. CDR3 loop: CASSLVREVRDTQYF. The CDR3 DNA sequence: TGTGCCAGCAGCTTGGTTCGGGAGGTTAGAGATACGCAGTATTTT.